This TCR beta chain was found in a study of blood T cells in healthy people across ages. A minimum of 5 micrograms of total RNA was extracted per sample. Whole-study findings and limits: Diversity of TCR beta per million T cells declined in a roughly linear way with age. TCR beta diversity correlated strongly with naive T cell percentage. Possibly confounding the expanded clonotype changes was the fact that donor CMV status was unknown.

The CDR3 is 12 amino acids. Germline-derived CDR1 and CDR2 are DFQATT and SNEGSKA (reference sequence). V lost 7 bases to trimming and J lost 0 bases, with 9 bases between them. A second PCR, run for about 6 to 12 cycles, used a sample-barcoded 5' primer plus a J-beta primer mix. TCRdb redid the calling of the 5' RACE reads with MiXCR, one entry per CDR3 protein. The table lists some 640,000 distinct CDR3 sequences, about 30% of them singletons. Points on this clonotype: Its antigen is not known.

The sequence came from an elderly woman in good health. This chain joins TRBV20-1 and TRBJ2-5; D ambiguous. Material: blood. The CDR3 reads CSVEPHQETQYF. CDR3 DNA sequence: TGCAGTGTTGAGCCTCACCAAGAGACCCAGTACTTC.